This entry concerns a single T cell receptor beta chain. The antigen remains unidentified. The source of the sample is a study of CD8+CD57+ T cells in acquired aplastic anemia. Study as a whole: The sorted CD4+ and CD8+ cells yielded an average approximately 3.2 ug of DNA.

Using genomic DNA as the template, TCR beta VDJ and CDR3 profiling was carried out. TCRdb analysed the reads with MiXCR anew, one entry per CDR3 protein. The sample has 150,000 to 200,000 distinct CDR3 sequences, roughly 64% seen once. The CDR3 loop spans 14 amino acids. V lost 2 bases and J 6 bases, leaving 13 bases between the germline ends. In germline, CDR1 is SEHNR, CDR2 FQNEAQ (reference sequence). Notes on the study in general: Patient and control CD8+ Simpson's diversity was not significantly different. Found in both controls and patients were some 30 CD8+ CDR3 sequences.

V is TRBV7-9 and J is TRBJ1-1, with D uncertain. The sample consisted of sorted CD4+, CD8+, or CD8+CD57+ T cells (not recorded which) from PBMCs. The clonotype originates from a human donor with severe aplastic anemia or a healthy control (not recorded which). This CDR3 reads CASSLKAPVAEAFF. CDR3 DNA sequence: TGTGCCAGCAGCTTAAAGGCCCCGGTCGCTGAAGCTTTCTTT.